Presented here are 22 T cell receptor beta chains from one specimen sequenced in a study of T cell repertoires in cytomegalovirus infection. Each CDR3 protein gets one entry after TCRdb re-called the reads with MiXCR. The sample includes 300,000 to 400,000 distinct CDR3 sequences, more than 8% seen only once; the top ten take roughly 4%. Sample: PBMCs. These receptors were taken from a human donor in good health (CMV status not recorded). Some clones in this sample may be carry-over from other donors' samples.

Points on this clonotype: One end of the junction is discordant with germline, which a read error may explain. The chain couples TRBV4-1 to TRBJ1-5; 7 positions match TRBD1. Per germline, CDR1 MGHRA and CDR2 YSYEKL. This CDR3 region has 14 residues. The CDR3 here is CASSQNRGYQPQHF. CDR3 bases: TGTGCCAGCAGCCAAAACAGGGGTTATCAGCCCCAGCATTTT.

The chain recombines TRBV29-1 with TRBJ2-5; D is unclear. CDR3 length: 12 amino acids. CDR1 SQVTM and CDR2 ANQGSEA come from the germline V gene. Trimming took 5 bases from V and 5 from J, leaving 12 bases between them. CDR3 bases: TGCAGCGTTAAGGTAGCAAGGGAGACCCAGTACTTC. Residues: CSVKVARETQYF.

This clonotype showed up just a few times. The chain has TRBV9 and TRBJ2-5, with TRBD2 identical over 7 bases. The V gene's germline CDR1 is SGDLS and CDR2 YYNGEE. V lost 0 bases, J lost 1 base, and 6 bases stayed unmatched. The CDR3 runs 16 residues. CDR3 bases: TGTGCCAGCAGCGTAGGGGGGGGAACAGCCCAAGAGACCCAGTACTTC. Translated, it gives CASSVGGGTAQETQYF.

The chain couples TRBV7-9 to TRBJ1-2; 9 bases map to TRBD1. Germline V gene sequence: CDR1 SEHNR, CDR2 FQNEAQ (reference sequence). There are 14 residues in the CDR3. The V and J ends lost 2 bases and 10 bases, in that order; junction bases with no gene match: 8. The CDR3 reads CASSLNRGPSDYTF. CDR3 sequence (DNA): TGTGCCAGCAGCTTAAACAGGGGGCCAAGCGACTACACCTTC.

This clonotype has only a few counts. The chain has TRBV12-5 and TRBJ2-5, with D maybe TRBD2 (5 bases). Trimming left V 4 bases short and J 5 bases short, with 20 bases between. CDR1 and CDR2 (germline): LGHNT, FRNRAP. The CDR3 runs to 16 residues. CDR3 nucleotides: TGTGCTAGTGGTTCCACCTCTCGGGGTAGAGGGGAGACCCAGTACTTC. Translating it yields CASGSTSRGRGETQYF. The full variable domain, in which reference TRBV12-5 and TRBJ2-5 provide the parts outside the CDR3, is DARVTQTPRHKVTEMGQEVTMRCQPILGHNTVFWYRQTMMQGLELLAYFRNRAPLDDSGMPKDRFSAEMPDATLATLKIQPSEPRDSAVYFCASGSTSRGRGETQYFGPGTRLLVL.

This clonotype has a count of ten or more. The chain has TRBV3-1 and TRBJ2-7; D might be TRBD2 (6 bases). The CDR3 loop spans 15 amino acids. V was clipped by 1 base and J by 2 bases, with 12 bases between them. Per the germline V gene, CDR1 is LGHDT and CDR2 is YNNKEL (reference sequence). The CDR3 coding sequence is TGTGCCAGCAGCCAAGCGGTAGCGGTGGCCTACGAGCAGTACTTC. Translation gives CASSQAVAVAYEQYF.

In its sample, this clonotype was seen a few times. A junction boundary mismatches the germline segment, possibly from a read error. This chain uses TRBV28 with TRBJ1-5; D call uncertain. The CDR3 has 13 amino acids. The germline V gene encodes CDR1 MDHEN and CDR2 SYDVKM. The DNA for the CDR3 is TGTGCCAGCAGGTTATGGGAAAATCAGCCCCAGCATTTT. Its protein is CASRLWENQPQHF.

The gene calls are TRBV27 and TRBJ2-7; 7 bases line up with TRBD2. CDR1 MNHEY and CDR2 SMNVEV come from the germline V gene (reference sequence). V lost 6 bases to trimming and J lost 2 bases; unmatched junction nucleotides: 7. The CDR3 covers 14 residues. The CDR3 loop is CASSPTSDTYEQYF. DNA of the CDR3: TGTGCCAGCAGCCCAACTAGCGACACCTACGAGCAGTACTTC.

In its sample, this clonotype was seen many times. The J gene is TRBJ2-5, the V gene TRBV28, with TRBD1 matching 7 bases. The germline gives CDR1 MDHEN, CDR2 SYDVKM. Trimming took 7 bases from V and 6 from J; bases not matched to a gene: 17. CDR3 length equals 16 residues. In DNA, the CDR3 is TGTGCCAGCACCAAGGGGGCGTCGGGCCGCCTGCAGACCCAGTACTTC. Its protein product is CASTKGASGRLQTQYF. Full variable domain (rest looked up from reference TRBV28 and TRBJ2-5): DVKVTQSSRYLVKRTGEKVFLECVQDMDHENMFWYRQDPGLGLRLIYFSYDVKMKEKGDIPEGYSVSREKKERFSLILESASTNQTSMYLCASTKGASGRLQTQYFGPGTRLLVL.

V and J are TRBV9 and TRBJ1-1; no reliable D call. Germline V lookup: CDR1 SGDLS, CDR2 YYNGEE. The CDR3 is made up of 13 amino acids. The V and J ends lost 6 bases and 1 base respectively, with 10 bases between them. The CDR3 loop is CASKFQENTEAFF. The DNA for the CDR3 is TGTGCCAGCAAATTTCAGGAGAACACTGAAGCTTTCTTT.

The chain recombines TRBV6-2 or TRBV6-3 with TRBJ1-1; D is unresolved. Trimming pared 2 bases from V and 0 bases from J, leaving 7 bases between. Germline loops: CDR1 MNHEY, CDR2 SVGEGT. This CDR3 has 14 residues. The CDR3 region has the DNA TGTGCCAGCAGTTACGGACTCATGAACACTGAAGCTTTCTTT. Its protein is CASSYGLMNTEAFF.

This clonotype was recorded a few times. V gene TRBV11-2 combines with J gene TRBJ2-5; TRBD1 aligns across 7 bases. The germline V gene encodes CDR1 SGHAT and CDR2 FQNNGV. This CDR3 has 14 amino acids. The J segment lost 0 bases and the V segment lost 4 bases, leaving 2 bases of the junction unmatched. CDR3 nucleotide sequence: TGTGCCAGCAGCTGGGACAGTTACCAAGAGACCCAGTACTTC. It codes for CASSWDSYQETQYF.

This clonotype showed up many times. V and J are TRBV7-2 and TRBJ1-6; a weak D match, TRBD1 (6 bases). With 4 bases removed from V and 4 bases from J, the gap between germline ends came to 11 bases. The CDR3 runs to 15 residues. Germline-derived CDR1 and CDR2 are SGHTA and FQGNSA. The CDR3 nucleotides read TGTGCCAGCAGCTATACGGACAGATATAATTCACCCCTCCACTTT. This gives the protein CASSYTDRYNSPLHF.

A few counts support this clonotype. This chain's CDR3 is CASSPRAGVSFF. For the CDR3, the DNA is TGTGCCAGCAGCCCTCGAGCGGGAGTATCCTTCTTC. This chain links TRBV5-5 with TRBJ2-1; 8 nucleotides agree with TRBD2. Looked up from germline, CDR1 is SGHKS and CDR2 is YYEKEE (reference sequence). Trimming cost V 4 bases and J 16 bases; bases outside gene matches: 10. The CDR3 sequence is 12 residues long.

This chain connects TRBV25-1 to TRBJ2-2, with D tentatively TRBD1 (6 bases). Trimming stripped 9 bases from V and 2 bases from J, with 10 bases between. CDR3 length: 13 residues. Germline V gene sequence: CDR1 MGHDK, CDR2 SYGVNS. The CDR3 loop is CASQTGNTGELFF. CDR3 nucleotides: TGTGCCAGTCAGACAGGAAACACCGGGGAGCTGTTTTTT.

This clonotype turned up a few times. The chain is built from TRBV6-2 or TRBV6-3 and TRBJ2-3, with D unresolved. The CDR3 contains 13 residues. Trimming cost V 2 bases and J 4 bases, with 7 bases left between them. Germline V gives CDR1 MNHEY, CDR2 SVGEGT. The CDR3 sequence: CASSYPGPDTQYF. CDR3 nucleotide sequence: TGTGCCAGCAGTTACCCCGGACCAGATACGCAGTATTTT.

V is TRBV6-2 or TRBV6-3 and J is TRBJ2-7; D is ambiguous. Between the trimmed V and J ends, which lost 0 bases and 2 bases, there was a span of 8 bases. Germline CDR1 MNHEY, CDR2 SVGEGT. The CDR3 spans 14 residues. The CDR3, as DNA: TGTGCCAGCAGTTACTCGCACGGAGCCTACGAGCAGTACTTC. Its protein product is CASSYSHGAYEQYF.

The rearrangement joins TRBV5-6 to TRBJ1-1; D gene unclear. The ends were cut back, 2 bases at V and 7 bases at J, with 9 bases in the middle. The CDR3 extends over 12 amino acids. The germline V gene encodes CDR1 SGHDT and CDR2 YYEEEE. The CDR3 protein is CASSFLRNEAFF. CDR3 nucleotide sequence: TGTGCCAGCAGCTTCCTACGCAATGAAGCTTTCTTT.

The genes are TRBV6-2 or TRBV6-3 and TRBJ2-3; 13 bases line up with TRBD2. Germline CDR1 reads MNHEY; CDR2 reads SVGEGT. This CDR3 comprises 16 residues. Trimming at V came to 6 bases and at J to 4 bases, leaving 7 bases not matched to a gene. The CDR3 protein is CASSAGTSGEADTQYF. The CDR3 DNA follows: TGTGCCAGCAGCGCCGGGACTAGCGGGGAGGCAGATACGCAGTATTTT.

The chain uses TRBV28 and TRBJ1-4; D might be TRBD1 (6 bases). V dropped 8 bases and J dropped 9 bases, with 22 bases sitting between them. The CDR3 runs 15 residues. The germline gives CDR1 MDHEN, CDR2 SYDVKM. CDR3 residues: CASQPGGSAPKKLFF. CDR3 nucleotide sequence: TGTGCCAGCCAACCCGGGGGCTCCGCCCCGAAAAAACTGTTTTTT.

The CDR3 coding sequence is TGTGCCAGCAGTTACTCCCCGGGACACCGGACTGAAGCTTTCTTT. It encodes CASSYSPGHRTEAFF. The chain uses TRBV6-2 or TRBV6-3 and TRBJ1-1; weak D call: TRBD1 (6 bases). V shed 0 bases and J shed 5 bases, with 13 bases lying between them. Per germline, CDR1 MNHEY and CDR2 SVGEGT. This CDR3 has 15 amino acids.

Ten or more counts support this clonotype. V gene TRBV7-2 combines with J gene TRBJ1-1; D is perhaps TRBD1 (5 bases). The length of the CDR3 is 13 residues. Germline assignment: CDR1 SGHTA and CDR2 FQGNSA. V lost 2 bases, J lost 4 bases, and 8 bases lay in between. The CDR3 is CASSLRGGTEAFF. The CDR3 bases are TGTGCCAGCAGCTTAAGGGGAGGCACTGAAGCTTTCTTT.